This passage covers 18 T cell receptor beta chains from one sample sequenced in a study of metastatic and nonmetastatic thyroid tumors. TCRdb re-called the PCR reads through MiXCR. The repertoire includes 20,000 to 25,000 clones, around a fifth of them detected once, and about 12% sits in the top ten. None of the patients had undergone any treatment ahead of thyroid surgery. What was sequenced was tumor tissue. Receptors were obtained from a female donor with papillary thyroid cancer or a benign thyroid nodule (not recorded which). Some clones in this sample may be carry-over from other donors' samples.

The chain recombines TRBV6-1 with TRBJ1-2; D gene unclear. The CDR3 runs to 15 residues. CDR1 MNHNS and CDR2 SASEGT come from the germline V gene. The V and J ends lost 0 bases and 2 bases respectively, with 10 bases between them. The CDR3 region is CASSEAGQSNYGYTF. The CDR3 nucleotides are TGTGCCAGCAGTGAAGCAGGTCAGAGCAACTATGGCTACACCTTC.

In its sample, this clone ranks as medium-sized (0.01 to 0.1%). This chain uses TRBV20-1 with TRBJ2-2; 9 bases line up with TRBD2. Germline trimming cut 1 base from V and 3 bases from J; bases unmatched to any gene: 0. The CDR3 contains 14 residues. From germline, CDR1 is DFQATT and CDR2 SNEGSKA (reference sequence). CDR3 residues: CSARGLADTGELFF. DNA for the CDR3: TGCAGTGCTAGAGGACTAGCGGACACCGGGGAGCTGTTTTTT.

The table lists this clone with a few counts. Written as DNA, the CDR3 is TGTGCCAGCAGCTCCGGACTAGCGGGAGCAGGGGGGACCCAGTACTTC. Its protein is CASSSGLAGAGGTQYF. The V call is TRBV7-2, the J call TRBJ2-5, with 13 bases aligning to TRBD2. Germline V gene lookup returns CDR1 SGHTA and CDR2 FQGNSA. The CDR3 contains 16 residues. The junction had 9 bases not matched to a gene; V was cut back by 4 bases and J by 7 bases.

This clone was found a few times. J is TRBJ1-4 and V is TRBV6-2 or TRBV6-3; TRBD1 is a possible D gene (5 bases). Trimming pared 2 bases from V and 1 base from J, leaving 8 bases between. Per the germline V gene, CDR1 is MNHEY and CDR2 is SVGEGT. The CDR3 has 15 residues. The CDR3 here is CASSYGGQTNEKLFF. The CDR3 region has the DNA TGTGCCAGCAGTTACGGTGGACAAACTAATGAAAAACTGTTTTTT.

This chain links TRBV7-2 with TRBJ1-2; 11 bases map to TRBD1. Trimming at V came to 4 bases and at J to 3 bases, leaving 4 bases not matched to a gene. Germline CDR1 reads SGHTA; CDR2 reads FQGNSA. The CDR3 contains 15 residues. CDR3 amino acids: CASSSSGQGDYGYTF. The CDR3 region has the DNA TGTGCCAGCAGCTCTTCGGGACAGGGGGACTATGGCTACACCTTC.

There are a few counts of this clone. The chain has TRBV6-6 and TRBJ2-1; TRBD2 agrees at 11 bases. The germline V gene has CDR1 MNHNY and CDR2 SVGAGI (reference sequence). The CDR3 has 15 amino acids. The junction had 9 bases not matched to a gene; V was cut back by 6 bases and J by 8 bases. The DNA of the CDR3 is TGTGCCAGCAGGGTAACTAGCGGGAGTGGCCATGAGCAGTTCTTC. Translation gives CASRVTSGSGHEQFF.

By share, this clone ranks as medium-sized. The genes are TRBV6-1 and TRBJ1-6; possible D gene TRBD1, 6 bases. The germline CDR1 and CDR2 sequences are MNHNS and SASEGT. Trimming pared 3 bases from V and 11 bases from J, leaving 23 bases between. The CDR3 loop spans 17 amino acids. This CDR3 reads CASSEVLNRVIGPPLHF. Written as DNA, the CDR3 is TGTGCCAGCAGTGAGGTCCTCAACAGGGTGATCGGTCCACCCCTCCACTTT.

The DNA for the CDR3 is TGCAGTGCTAGAGATGTTGGGGCCGGGACCCCCTCAATGGATACGCAGTATTTT. This sequence encodes CSARDVGAGTPSMDTQYF. This chain connects TRBV20-1 to TRBJ2-3, with D perhaps TRBD1 or TRBD2 (5 bases each). V gave up 0 bases and J gave up 6 bases, with 25 bases separating them. The CDR3 totals 18 residues. CDR1 and CDR2 from the germline V gene are DFQATT and SNEGSKA (reference sequence).

This clone appeared many times. The chain employs TRBV9 and TRBJ1-3; TRBD1 aligns across 7 bases. The V segment lost 4 bases and the J segment 4 bases; nucleotides outside the gene matches: 8. Looked up from germline, CDR1 is SGDLS and CDR2 is YYNGEE. The CDR3 has 15 amino acids. CDR3: CASSTRDRRGNTIYF. The CDR3 DNA sequence: TGTGCCAGCAGCACCCGGGACAGAAGAGGAAACACCATATATTTT.

A remark on this clone: The junction does not match germline at one end; this may be a read error. The V gene is TRBV7-6, the J gene TRBJ1-1; D unresolved. This CDR3 is 14 amino acids long. The germline V gene encodes CDR1 SGHVS and CDR2 FNYEAQ. The CDR3 DNA is TGTTCCAGCAGCTTAGAGGCAGTGAACACTGAAGCTTTCTTT. This encodes CSSSLEAVNTEAFF.

Many counts were recorded for this clone. The chain couples TRBV30 to TRBJ1-6; the D is unclear. The length of the CDR3 is 12 residues. Trimming removed 2 bases at V and 10 bases at J, with 9 bases between. CDR1 is GTSNPN and CDR2 is SVGIG in the germline V gene (reference sequence). The CDR3 coding sequence is TGTGCCTGGAGTAGACCGGCGTCACCCCTCCACTTT. This codes for CAWSRPASPLHF.

V and J are TRBV28 and TRBJ1-2; possible D gene TRBD1, 6 bases. The germline gives CDR1 MDHEN, CDR2 SYDVKM. The CDR3 covers 17 residues. V was cut by 3 bases and J by 5 bases, with 22 bases left in between. CDR3 nucleotides: TGTGCCAGCAGTTTTCCCCCAGGGGCTCAAGGGGGGTATGGCTACACCTTC. Translation: CASSFPPGAQGGYGYTF.

This clone was seen more than once but under ten times. The gene calls are TRBV19 and TRBJ1-6, with 10 bases aligning to TRBD1. V gave up 5 bases and J gave up 8 bases; unmatched junction bases: 3. This CDR3 is built from 14 residues. CDR1 LNHDA and CDR2 SQIVND come from the germline V gene (reference sequence). CDR3 region: CASSATGGHSPLHF. CDR3 nucleotides: TGTGCCAGTAGTGCGACAGGGGGCCATTCACCCCTCCACTTT.

The table lists this clone with many counts. The chain combines TRBV20-1 with TRBJ1-5; 9 bases map to TRBD1. Trimming at V came to 1 base and at J to 2 bases, leaving 0 bases not matched to a gene. The CDR3 extends over 14 amino acids. CDR1 DFQATT and CDR2 SNEGSKA come from the germline V gene (reference sequence). DNA of the CDR3: TGCAGTGCTAGAGGACAGGGGGGCAATCAGCCCCAGCATTTT. The encoded protein is CSARGQGGNQPQHF.

The chain couples TRBV5-1 to TRBJ2-7; D might be TRBD1 (6 bases). V lost 7 bases and J lost 4, with 18 bases in between. This CDR3 has 14 residues. Germline assignment: CDR1 SGHRS and CDR2 YFSETQ. The CDR3 here is CASGETGQSYEQYF. The CDR3 DNA reads as TGCGCCAGCGGCGAAACAGGACAGTCATACGAGCAGTACTTC.

This clone appeared many times. Since a much larger clone is just one base distant, this may be a read error. The chain links TRBV11-3 to TRBJ2-7; D might be TRBD1 (5 bases). The CDR3 consists of 14 residues. Germline lookup yields CDR1 SGHNT and CDR2 YENEEA. The CDR3 loop is CASGFAHRSYEQYF. CDR3 DNA sequence: TGTGCCAGCGGCTTTGCCCACAGGTCCTACGAGCAGTACTTC.

This clone has more than one count but fewer than ten. An end of the junction differs from the germline gene, which may be a read error. V gene TRBV10-3 combines with J gene TRBJ2-2; tentatively, D is TRBD2 (6 bases). Germline V gene lookup returns CDR1 ENHRY and CDR2 SYGVKD. The CDR3 contains 16 residues. The CDR3 is CASSDSGRLNTGELFF. CDR3 coding DNA: TGTGCCAGCAGTGATTCGGGGAGGCTAAACACCGGGGAGCTGTTTTTT.

This clone was observed a handful of times. The genes are TRBV20-1 and TRBJ2-1; weak D call: TRBD2 (6 bases). V dropped 5 bases and J dropped 3 bases, with 14 bases sitting between them. Looked up from germline, CDR1 is DFQATT and CDR2 is SNEGSKA (reference sequence). CDR3 length equals 14 residues. CDR3 nucleotide sequence: TGCAGTGCTTCAAGCCCGGGAGTCTACAATGAGCAGTTCTTC. As protein: CSASSPGVYNEQFF.